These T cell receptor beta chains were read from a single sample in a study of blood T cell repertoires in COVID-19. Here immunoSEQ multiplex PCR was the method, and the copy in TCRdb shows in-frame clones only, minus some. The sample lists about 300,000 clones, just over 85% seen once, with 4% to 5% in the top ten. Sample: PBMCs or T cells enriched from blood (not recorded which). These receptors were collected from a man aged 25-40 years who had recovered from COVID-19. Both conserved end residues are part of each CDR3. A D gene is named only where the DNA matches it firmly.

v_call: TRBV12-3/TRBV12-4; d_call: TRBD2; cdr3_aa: CASCAGVGEQYF
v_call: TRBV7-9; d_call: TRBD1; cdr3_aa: CASSARATGVYNEQFF
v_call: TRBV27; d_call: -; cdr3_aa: CASSFSSRGNEQFF
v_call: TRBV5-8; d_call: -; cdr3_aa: CASSFGSYSNQPQHF
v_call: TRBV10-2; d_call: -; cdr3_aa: CASSGGRTYEQYF
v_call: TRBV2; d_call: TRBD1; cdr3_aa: CASSKQGARADTQYF
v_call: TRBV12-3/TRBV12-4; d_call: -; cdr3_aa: CASSPMSLQFF
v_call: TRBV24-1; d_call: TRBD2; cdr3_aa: CATGAGGASYEQYF
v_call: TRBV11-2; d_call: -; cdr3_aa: CASSLGTALYEQYF
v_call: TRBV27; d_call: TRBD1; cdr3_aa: CASSPARDRGNYGYTF
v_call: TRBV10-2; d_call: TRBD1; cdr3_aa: CASSGTGDYGYTF
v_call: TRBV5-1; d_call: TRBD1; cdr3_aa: CASSPLRTGDYGYTF
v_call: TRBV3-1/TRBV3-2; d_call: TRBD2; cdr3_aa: CASSQDTLAGAPGIEQYF
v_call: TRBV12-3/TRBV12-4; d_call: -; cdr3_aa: CASTWLGYNEQFF
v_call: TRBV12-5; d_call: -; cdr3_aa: CASGFSGNQPQHF
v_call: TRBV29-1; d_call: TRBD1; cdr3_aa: CSVALGTALSEKLFF
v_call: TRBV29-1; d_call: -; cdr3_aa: CSVSTLGPLGNTIYF
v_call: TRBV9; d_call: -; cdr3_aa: CASSVFGDNSPLHF
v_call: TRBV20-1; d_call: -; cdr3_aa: CSAQGYTEAFF
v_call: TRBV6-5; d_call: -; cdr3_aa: CASTRGRANGELFF
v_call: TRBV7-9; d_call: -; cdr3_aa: CASSPPFGRREEKLFF
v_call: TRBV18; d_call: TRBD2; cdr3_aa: CASSPPRGGYNEQFF
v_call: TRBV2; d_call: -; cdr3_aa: CASRGGEAQYF
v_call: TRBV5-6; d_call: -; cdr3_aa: CASSLAPTTYIQYF
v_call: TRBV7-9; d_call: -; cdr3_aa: CASSLPQVWNEQFF
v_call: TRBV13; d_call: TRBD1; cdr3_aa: CASSQPGQGHNEQFF
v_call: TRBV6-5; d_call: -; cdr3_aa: CASRKGVAAQETQYF
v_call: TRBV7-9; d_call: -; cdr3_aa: CASSSRGGSNQPQHF
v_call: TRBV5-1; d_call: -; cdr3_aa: CASSLEPGEGNTIYF
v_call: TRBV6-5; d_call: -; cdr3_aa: CASSYGRGAETQYF
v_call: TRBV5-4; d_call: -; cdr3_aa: CASRGRGRWDTEAFF
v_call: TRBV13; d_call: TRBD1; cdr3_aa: CASSLVRDRAPGANVLTF
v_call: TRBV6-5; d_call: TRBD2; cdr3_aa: CASSPDGLGTLEF
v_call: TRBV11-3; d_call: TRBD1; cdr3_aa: CARTGVQPQHF
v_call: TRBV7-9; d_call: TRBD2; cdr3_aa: CASSFPGSGRADEQFF
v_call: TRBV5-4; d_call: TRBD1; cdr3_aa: CASSLGQGVNEQYF
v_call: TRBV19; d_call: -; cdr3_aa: CASSITRVSGYGYTF